The clone carrying this T cell receptor beta chain was detected a few times. The data derive from a study of shared clonotypes between healthy human individuals. J gave up 3 bases and V 4 bases, and 9 bases lay outside the gene matches. Germline V gene sequence: CDR1 SGHNT, CDR2 YYREEE (reference sequence). This CDR3 is 15 amino acids long. Measured with immunoSEQ multiplex PCR; TCRdb has only the in-frame clones, and not every one. This table holds 400,000 to 500,000 clones, around three quarters found once. Sequences were obtained from PBMCs. The source of this sequence is a woman in her 40s in good health. Some clones in this sample may be carry-over from other donors' samples. The V and J genes are TRBV5-4 and TRBJ2-7; TRBD2 aligns across 8 bases. CDR3 sequence (DNA): TGTGCCAGCAGCGAAGTAACTAGCGGAGTCTACGAGCAGTACTTC. Its protein product is CASSEVTSGVYEQYF.